This T cell receptor (beta chain) originates from a study of graft-versus-host responses after intestinal transplantation. This clone was counted between two and nine times. Measured with immunoSEQ multiplex PCR; TCRdb has only the in-frame clones, and not every one. The sample carries about 98,000 clones, 86% recorded once. The sample here was PBMCs, taken 255 days after intestinal transplant. The receptor's source is a human patient who received an intestinal transplant, so some T cells may come from the graft donor.

CDR3 sequence reads: CASSLGSGGPYF. The CDR3 coding sequence is TGTGCCAGCAGCTTAGGTAGCGGGGGCCCGTACTTC. V is TRBV7-6 and J is TRBJ2-7, with 9 bases lining up with TRBD2. Losses at the gene ends were 1 base for V and 12 bases for J; bases not matched to a gene: 4. Germline assignment: CDR1 SGHVS and CDR2 FNYEAQ. This CDR3 contains 12 residues. Complete variable domain (other parts from reference TRBV7-6 and TRBJ2-7): GAGVSQSPRYKVTKRGQDVALRCDPISGHVSLYWYRQALGQGPEFLTYFNYEAQQDKSGLPNDRFSAERPEGSISTLTIQRTEQRDSAMYRCASSLGSGGPYFGPGTRLTVT.